Listed here are 9 T cell receptor beta chains from one sample, sequenced in a study of regulatory T cells in long-lasting Graves disease. Arm-PCR of CDR3 regions and iRepertoire HTBI primers were used to build TCR beta libraries. TCRdb recomputed calls from the multiplex PCR reads with MiXCR, one row per CDR3 protein. The sample yields more than 300,000 distinct CDR3 sequences, 15% to 19% seen once. Time point meaning: newly diagnosed GD, antithyroid drugs for less than 3 months. RNA isolated from PBMCs was used to make the TCR library. Here the sequenced sample was peripheral blood mononuclear cells (PBMCs), taken at new diagnosis, from a patient treated with antithyroid drugs. The receptor set was obtained from a female donor with Graves disease.

This clonotype was seen a handful of times. A read error may explain this, as a much larger clone is one base away. The gene calls are TRBV24-1 and TRBJ1-3; D ambiguous. Looked up from germline, CDR1 is KGHDR and CDR2 is SFDVKD. The length of the CDR3 is 14 residues. The CDR3 protein is CAISAELSGNTIYF. Written as DNA, the CDR3 is TGTGCCATCAGTGCAGAACTGTCTGGAAACACCATATATTTT.

This clonotype was seen at least ten times. This sequence joins TRBV6-1 and TRBJ2-1; D call uncertain. The ends were cut back, 4 bases at V and 4 bases at J, with 11 bases in the middle. CDR1 and CDR2 (germline): MNHNS, SASEGT. The CDR3 spans 14 residues. CDR3 residues: CASSVVSGYNEQFF. DNA for the CDR3: TGTGCCAGCAGTGTTGTATCCGGTTACAATGAGCAGTTCTTC.

The rearrangement links TRBV25-1 to TRBJ2-1; no clear D. Germline values: CDR1 MGHDK, CDR2 SYGVNS. Deletions cut 0 bases from V and 6 bases from J, with 6 bases between. The CDR3 is 13 residues long. DNA of the CDR3: TGTGCCAGCAGTGAATATCGACTCAATGAGCAGTTCTTC. Translation gives CASSEYRLNEQFF. Full variable domain (outside the CDR3, taken from reference TRBV25-1 and TRBJ2-1): EADIYQTPRYLVIGTGKKITLECSQTMGHDKMYWYQQDPGMELHLIHYSYGVNSTEKGDLSSESTVSRIRTEHFPLTLESARPSHTSQYLCASSEYRLNEQFFGPGTRLTVL.

There are many counts of this clonotype. The J gene is TRBJ1-1, the V gene TRBV10-3; D gene unclear. CDR3 length: 13 residues. From germline, CDR1 is ENHRY and CDR2 SYGVKD. V was cut by 8 bases and J by 4 bases, with 14 bases left in between. The CDR3 region has the DNA TGTGCCATCGGGCCGGGAGTTAGCACTGAAGCTTTCTTT. It yields the protein CAIGPGVSTEAFF.

This clonotype was picked up many times. J is TRBJ2-4 and V is TRBV30, with 8 bases aligning to TRBD2. The trim removed 2 bases at V and 13 bases at J, leaving 7 bases unmatched. Germline CDR1 GTSNPN, CDR2 SVGIG (reference sequence). This CDR3 is 12 amino acids long. The CDR3 is CAWSTLPGGQYF. For the CDR3, the DNA is TGTGCCTGGAGTACCCTCCCGGGGGGGCAGTACTTC.

This clonotype was observed many times. The chain couples TRBV2 to TRBJ2-3; 7 bases align to TRBD1. This CDR3 contains 15 residues. CDR1 and CDR2 from the germline V gene are SNHLY and FYNNEI. V gave up 5 bases and J gave up 0 bases; unmatched junction bases: 5. The DNA of the CDR3 is TGTGCCAGCAGTACAGGGGTCCTTAGCACAGATACGCAGTATTTT. Translating it yields CASSTGVLSTDTQYF.

As to this clonotype: A much larger clone is a single base away; this may be a read error. The rearrangement uses TRBV2 and TRBJ1-4, with a tentative D call TRBD1 (5 bases). Germline V CDR1 and CDR2: SNHLY, FYNNEI. This CDR3 spans 15 amino acids. The CDR3 DNA sequence: TGTGCCAGCAGTGAAGCTTTGGGGCATAGTGAAAACCTGTTTTTT. This encodes CASSEALGHSENLFF.

The table lists this clonotype with many counts. At one boundary the junction diverges from the germline segment, which might be a read error. V and J are TRBV5-1 and TRBJ1-5, with D possibly matching TRBD1 (6 bases). The CDR3 loop spans 15 amino acids. Germline CDR1 reads SGHRS; CDR2 reads YFSETQ. The CDR3 nucleotides are TGTGCCAGCAGCATAGGGGGAGATGGCAATCAGCCCCAGCATTTT. This encodes CASSIGGDGNQPQHF.

The V and J genes are TRBV28 and TRBJ1-5, with 7 bases aligning to TRBD1. The CDR3 runs 18 residues. Trimming at V came to 7 bases and at J to 1 base, leaving 16 bases not matched to a gene. Germline V gene lookup returns CDR1 MDHEN and CDR2 SYDVKM. The DNA of the CDR3 is TGTGCCAGCAATCCGGGACAGTCAACGATGAAGAGCAATCAGCCCCAGCATTTT. Translated: CASNPGQSTMKSNQPQHF.